This section outlines one T cell receptor (beta chain) sequence together with its context. No antigen is known for it. The source of the sample is a study of PD-1 blockade in classical Hodgkin lymphoma. This CDR3 region has 14 residues. Per the germline V gene, CDR1 is SGHVS and CDR2 is FQNEAQ. V lost 1 base, J lost 1 base, and 7 bases lay in between. TCRdb keeps only in-frame clones here, not all; method: immunoSEQ multiplex PCR. This sample has 25,000 to 30,000 clones, with more than 70% found just once. Study-wide points: It was reported that newly diagnosed patients had less baseline TCR diversity than healthy donors.

Time point noted: newly diagnosed, previously untreated cHL patient sample. The authors purified CD4+ T cells from thawed PBMCs by magnetic negative selection. Sequencing used CD4+ T cells from blood. The receptor's source is a human donor with classical Hodgkin lymphoma. This chain uses TRBV7-8 with TRBJ1-1, with no clear D. Here the CDR3 DNA reads TGTGCCAGCAGCTTAGAGGTAGGGAACACTGAAGCTTTCTTT. This encodes CASSLEVGNTEAFF.